This T cell receptor beta chain was found in a study of blood T cell repertoires in COVID-19. All enrollees were roughly 18 to 89 years old and from 20 to 30 US areas. The germline V gene has CDR1 KGHSH and CDR2 LQKENI. Deletions cut 2 bases from V and 1 base from J, with 17 bases between. The CDR3 spans 17 residues. Clones were sequenced by immunoSEQ multiplex PCR, and TCRdb holds only the in-frame ones, with some missing. The sample comprises hundreds of thousands of clones, 80% to 90% of which are singletons, and 8% to 10% rests with the top ten. The receptor was derived from a man aged 40-49 years who had recovered from COVID-19. The sequenced material came from PBMCs or T cells enriched from blood (not recorded which). The chain recombines TRBV18 with TRBJ1-1; maybe TRBD1 (6 bases). CDR3 bases: TGTGCCAGCTCACCAGGCCCCCGGGGGGCGCAGAACACTGAAGCTTTCTTT. Amino acid sequence: CASSPGPRGAQNTEAFF.